Sequencing of this T cell receptor beta chain was carried out in a study of vaccination and CD4 T cells after COVID-19. Study context: Several convalescent cases were mild and one was severe, and all had been SARS-CoV-2 positive by nasal swab PCR. Cellular stimulation was performed using overlapping spike peptides derived from SARS-CoV-2, HCoV-NL63, HCoV-OC43 and HCoV-229E.

Germline CDR1 reads SGHNT; CDR2 reads YYREEE (reference sequence). This CDR3 contains 15 residues. Trimming took off 4 bases at V and 0 bases at J, with 8 bases between the two ends. Once obtained from cultured CD4+ T cells, the DNA was sequenced using the Oncomine TCR Beta short-read assay. TCRdb independently ran MiXCR on the PCR reads; one entry per CDR3 protein. The sample carries 24,000 or so distinct CDR3 sequences, roughly 40% recorded once. As regards this clonotype: The antigen is unknown.

Treatment in this sample: roughly nine-day PBMC culture with coronavirus spike peptide pools or control peptides (ViraFEST assay). First, ViraFEST expanded antigen-specific T cells with peptide pools, and next it sequenced the TCRs. Fresh medium (containing IL-2) replaced half the medium on days 3 and 7. Material for sequencing was CD4+ T cells from blood, cultured in vitro. The sequence came from a human donor who had recovered from COVID-19. V usage is TRBV5-4 and J usage is TRBJ2-6, with a tentative D call TRBD2 (5 bases). The CDR3 loop reads CASSPGGSGANVLTF. CDR3 DNA sequence: TGTGCCAGCAGCCCCGGAGGCTCTGGGGCCAACGTCCTGACTTTC.